A single sample gave rise to the 20 T cell receptor beta chains below, sequenced in a study of cytomegalovirus exposure and HLA in healthy donors. PCR involved 60 Vbeta and 13 Jbeta primers. Produced via immunoSEQ multiplex PCR; TCRdb's table is partial and in-frame only. The sample holds approximately 170,000 clones, over 70% seen once. Sequences were obtained from PBMCs. The receptors stem from a woman aged 40 to 50 in good health and CMV-seropositive.

The chain combines TRBV9 with TRBJ2-1; 7 bases are a match to TRBD1. Germline CDR1 SGDLS, CDR2 YYNGEE. V trimming: 2 bases; J trimming: 10 bases; junction bases outside the gene matches: 9. This CDR3 region has 14 residues. The CDR3 region has the DNA TGTGCCAGCAGCGTGGGGCAGAGCAGGGGGGAGCAGTTCTTC. It codes for CASSVGQSRGEQFF.

The chain is built from TRBV27 and TRBJ2-7; D remains ambiguous. The V and J ends lost 6 bases and 7 bases respectively, with 16 bases between them. This CDR3 is 13 amino acids long. CDR1 is MNHEY, CDR2 SMNVEV, per germline (reference sequence). CDR3 DNA: TGTGCCAGCAGCCTAATGGGTCCCGGGGAGCAGTACTTC. It yields the protein CASSLMGPGEQYF.

This rearrangement joins TRBV10-2 to TRBJ2-3; unclear D gene. CDR1 and CDR2 from the germline V gene are WSHSY and SAAADI. The germline V and J ends were trimmed by 0 bases and 3 bases, with 4 bases remaining between them. The CDR3 has 13 residues. The CDR3 DNA is TGCGCCAGCAGTGAGTCGAGAACAGATACGCAGTATTTT. Translation: CASSESRTDTQYF.

The rearrangement links TRBV5-4 to TRBJ1-4; D not certain. V lost 2 bases to trimming and J lost 0 bases, with 8 bases between them. This CDR3 region has 15 residues. The germline V gene has CDR1 SGHNT and CDR2 YYREEE (reference sequence). This CDR3 reads CASSFRSATNEKLFF. CDR3 nucleotide sequence: TGTGCCAGCAGCTTTCGGTCTGCAACTAATGAAAAACTGTTTTTT.

V gene TRBV7-2 combines with J gene TRBJ1-2; D call uncertain. Germline values: CDR1 SGHTA, CDR2 FQGNSA. Trimming took off 6 bases at V and 8 bases at J, with 10 bases between the two ends. There are 11 residues in the CDR3. CDR3 in DNA: TGTGCCAGCAGTCGTAGTAAGGGCTACACCTTC. Translation gives CASSRSKGYTF.

The V and J genes are TRBV6-6 and TRBJ1-1; 8 bases fit TRBD1. J lost 7 bases, V lost 2 bases, and 9 bases had no gene match. Per the germline V gene, CDR1 is MNHNY and CDR2 is SVGAGI (reference sequence). This CDR3 has 15 amino acids. The chain's CDR3 is CASSYTGTGGSEAFF. The CDR3 coding sequence is TGTGCCAGCAGTTACACAGGGACAGGCGGCAGTGAAGCTTTCTTT.

This clone was observed once. The chain uses TRBV7-9 and TRBJ2-1, with TRBD2 as a possible D gene (6 bases). Germline CDR1 and CDR2: SEHNR and FQNEAQ (reference sequence). V lost 6 bases and J 7 bases, leaving 16 bases between the germline ends. This CDR3 contains 14 residues. The CDR3 protein is CASRSVSGSNEQFF. The CDR3 nucleotides are TGTGCCAGCAGGAGCGTTAGCGGTTCGAATGAGCAGTTCTTC. The whole variable domain, filled in from reference TRBV7-9 and TRBJ2-1, reads DTGVSQNPRHKITKRGQNVTFRCDPISEHNRLYWYRQTLGQGPEFLTYFQNEAQLEKSRLLSDRFSAERPKGSFSTLEIQRTEQGDSAMYLCASRSVSGSNEQFFGPGTRLTVL.

The chain uses TRBV5-1 and TRBJ2-3; 11 bases map to TRBD2. Germline CDR1 SGHRS, CDR2 YFSETQ. CDR3 length: 18 residues. V lost 4 bases to trimming and J lost 6 bases; unmatched junction nucleotides: 16. CDR3 region: CASSLGGLSGGAGDTQYF. CDR3 in DNA: TGCGCCAGCAGCCTCGGGGGACTTAGCGGGGGGGCAGGTGATACGCAGTATTTT.

V is TRBV4-3 and J is TRBJ1-1, with D maybe TRBD1 (6 bases). Germline V lookup: CDR1 LGHNA, CDR2 YSLEER. Trimming removed 0 bases at V and 7 bases at J, with 18 bases between. The CDR3 has 16 residues. CDR3 in amino acids: CASSQDEWVRGIEAFF. The CDR3 DNA is TGCGCCAGCAGCCAAGATGAATGGGTGAGGGGGATTGAAGCTTTCTTT.

The chain uses TRBV7-8 and TRBJ1-2, with D maybe TRBD1 (5 bases). This CDR3 comprises 14 residues. Deletions cut 5 bases from V and 6 bases from J, with 16 bases between. Germline CDR1 SGHVS, CDR2 FQNEAQ. CDR3 region: CASSPQAREDGYTF. The CDR3 nucleotides read TGTGCCAGCAGCCCTCAGGCCAGGGAGGATGGCTACACCTTC.

The chain combines TRBV19 with TRBJ1-2; D perhaps matches TRBD1 (6 bases). The CDR3 contains 13 residues. CDR1 and CDR2 from the germline V gene are LNHDA and SQIVND (reference sequence). Trimming shortened V by 3 bases and J by 7 bases, and 12 bases separated the two germline ends. The CDR3 region is CASSIAGARGYTF. Here the CDR3 DNA reads TGTGCCAGTAGTATCGCAGGGGCGCGTGGCTACACCTTC.

A note on this clone: In the same sample, other DNA sequences code for this CDR3. The V gene is TRBV6-1, the J gene TRBJ2-2, with 7 bases lining up with TRBD1. Per the germline V gene, CDR1 is MNHNS and CDR2 is SASEGT. This CDR3 has 12 residues. J gave up 5 bases and V 10 bases, and 4 bases lay outside the gene matches. CDR3 in DNA: TGTGCCACAGGGGGTCGGACCGGGGAGCTGTTTTTT. Translation: CATGGRTGELFF.

The chain links TRBV13 to TRBJ2-1; 7 nucleotides agree with TRBD1. Germline V gene lookup returns CDR1 PRHDT and CDR2 FYEKMQ (reference sequence). This CDR3 has 15 residues. The junction had 5 bases not matched to a gene; V was cut back by 1 base and J by 5 bases. The CDR3 bases are TGTGCCAGCAGCTTAGTGGGACAGCGAGACAATGAGCAGTTCTTC. Translating it yields CASSLVGQRDNEQFF.

The J gene is TRBJ1-4, the V gene TRBV5-4, with D possibly being TRBD1 (6 bases). CDR1 SGHNT and CDR2 YYREEE come from the germline V gene (reference sequence). V was shortened by 4 bases and J by 2 bases, with 6 bases between the two germline ends. CDR3 length: 13 residues. CDR3 residues: CASSTGTNEKLFF. DNA of the CDR3: TGTGCCAGCAGCACAGGGACTAATGAAAAACTGTTTTTT.

The CDR3 sequence is CSVPLAGGGSYNEQFF. CDR3 nucleotides: TGCAGCGTCCCTCTGGCGGGGGGGGGATCCTACAATGAGCAGTTCTTC. The rearrangement uses TRBV29-1 and TRBJ2-1; TRBD2 matches at 9 bases. CDR3 length equals 16 residues. CDR1 SQVTM and CDR2 ANQGSEA come from the germline V gene. The trim removed 6 bases at V and 1 base at J, leaving 10 bases unmatched.

There are a few counts of this clone. It may be a read error: a sequence one base away is much more abundant. The CDR3 loop is CASSQDHQGKNYGYTF. The DNA of the CDR3 is TGCGCCAGCAGCCAAGACCATCAGGGGAAAAACTATGGCTACACCTTC. The chain is built from TRBV4-1 and TRBJ1-2; D possibly corresponds to TRBD1 (6 bases). This CDR3 comprises 16 residues. Looked up from germline, CDR1 is MGHRA and CDR2 is YSYEKL. V lost 0 bases and J 2 bases, leaving 13 bases between the germline ends.

This chain uses TRBV14 with TRBJ2-1; TRBD2 matches at 8 bases. Germline assignment: CDR1 SGHDN and CDR2 FVKESK. The junction had 8 bases not matched to a gene; V was cut back by 4 bases and J by 0 bases. This CDR3 has 17 amino acids. The CDR3 reads CASSPLAGWSSYNEQFF. In DNA form, the CDR3 reads TGTGCCAGCAGCCCCCTAGCGGGTTGGAGCTCCTACAATGAGCAGTTCTTC.

The CDR3 nucleotides read TGTGCCAGAAGCTTAGGGGGGGACTTACAGGAATCGGGGACTTATCAGCCCCAGCATTTT. Protein product: CARSLGGDLQESGTYQPQHF. The rearrangement joins TRBV7-5 to TRBJ1-5. TRBV7-5 is described as a pseudogene. CDR3 length: 20 amino acids.

The chain carries TRBV29-1 and TRBJ2-5, with TRBD1 identical over 10 bases. Germline V lookup: CDR1 SQVTM, CDR2 ANQGSEA. The CDR3 totals 13 residues. Losses at the gene ends were 7 bases for V and 5 bases for J; bases not matched to a gene: 7. The CDR3 sequence is CSAGQGVAETQYF. The CDR3 nucleotides read TGCAGCGCCGGACAGGGGGTCGCGGAGACCCAGTACTTC.

V usage is TRBV5-6 and J usage is TRBJ2-1; D gene uncertain. Germline V gives CDR1 SGHDT, CDR2 YYEEEE. The ends were cut back, 4 bases at V and 10 bases at J, with 12 bases in the middle. The CDR3 runs to 12 residues. For the CDR3, the DNA is TGTGCCAGCAGCCCGATCCTAGGCGAGCAGTTCTTC. Translation: CASSPILGEQFF.